This T cell receptor (beta chain) appears in the sequencing data of a study of blood T cell repertoires in COVID-19. Study-level background: PBMCs, B-cell-depleted T cells, or T cells were the source of the cDNA or gDNA that made up the material.

TCRdb's table, derived via immunoSEQ multiplex PCR, lists solely in-frame clones and lacks some. The sample records 190,000 or so clones, 94% being singletons. This clone has only one observation. The sample consisted of peripheral blood. This receptor was obtained from a man aged 25 to 40 with COVID-19, enrolled during active disease.

The CDR3 DNA reads TGTGCCAGCAGTGAAAGGACAGGGGGCGCTGAAAAACTGTTTTTT. It yields the protein CASSERTGGAEKLFF. The chain carries TRBV2 and TRBJ1-4, with 11 bases matching TRBD1. Germline CDR1 reads SNHLY; CDR2 reads FYNNEI. There are 15 residues in the CDR3. V lost 2 bases, J lost 7 bases, and 3 bases stayed unmatched.